This is a list of T cell receptor beta chains from one sample in a study of technical replicates of blood from several donors. Measured with immunoSEQ multiplex PCR; TCRdb has only the in-frame clones, and not every one. The repertoire holds 60,000 or so clones, with 95% to 98% as singletons. The sequencing input was T cells isolated from PBMCs. The receptors originated from a human donor in good health. CDR3s include the opening cysteine and the closing phenylalanine or tryptophan. D genes are given only for firm matches. Clone sizes are given selectively: once, few, many, or a class where the clone is expanded.

v_gene: TRBV13
abundance: .
d_gene: .
j_gene: TRBJ1-1
CDR3aa: CASSPGMNTEAFF
CDR3nt: TGTGCCAGCAGCCCAGGGATGAACACTGAAGCTTTCTTT

v_gene: TRBV6-6
abundance: .
d_gene: TRBD1
j_gene: TRBJ1-5
CDR3aa: CASTDQGVSQPQHF
CDR3nt: TGTGCCAGCACCGACCAGGGGGTAAGTCAGCCCCAGCATTTT

v_gene: TRBV15
abundance: .
d_gene: TRBD2
j_gene: TRBJ2-2
CDR3aa: CATSRDKASGGASGELFF
CDR3nt: TGTGCCACCAGCAGAGATAAGGCTAGCGGGGGGGCGTCCGGGGAGCTGTTTTTT

v_gene: TRBV2
abundance: .
d_gene: .
j_gene: TRBJ1-5
CDR3aa: CASMRANQPQHF
CDR3nt: TGTGCCAGTATGAGGGCAAATCAGCCCCAGCATTTT

v_gene: TRBV2
abundance: .
d_gene: .
j_gene: TRBJ1-1
CDR3aa: CASSDEALNTEAFF
CDR3nt: TGTGCCAGCAGTGACGAGGCCCTGAACACTGAAGCTTTCTTT

v_gene: TRBV5-8
abundance: .
d_gene: .
j_gene: TRBJ2-1
CDR3aa: CASSSFSRRPRRPDNEQFF
CDR3nt: TGTGCCAGCAGCTCGTTTTCTAGGCGGCCACGGAGGCCTGACAATGAGCAGTTCTTC

v_gene: TRBV9
abundance: .
d_gene: .
j_gene: TRBJ2-7
CDR3aa: CASSVGGSYEQYF
CDR3nt: TGTGCCAGCAGCGTAGGAGGTTCCTACGAGCAGTACTTC

v_gene: TRBV21-1
abundance: .
d_gene: .
j_gene: TRBJ1-1
CDR3aa: CASTLIQGATEAFF
CDR3nt: TGTGCCAGCACCCTAATCCAGGGGGCAACTGAAGCTTTCTTT

v_gene: TRBV11-1
abundance: .
d_gene: .
j_gene: TRBJ1-1
CDR3aa: CASSVGQNTEAFF
CDR3nt: TGTGCCAGCAGCGTCGGACAGAACACTGAAGCTTTCTTT

v_gene: TRBV7-9
abundance: .
d_gene: .
j_gene: TRBJ1-4
CDR3aa: CASSLYGGQNEKLFF
CDR3nt: TGTGCCAGCAGCTTATACGGGGGGCAAAATGAAAAACTGTTTTTT

v_gene: TRBV5-1
abundance: once
d_gene: .
j_gene: TRBJ1-1
CDR3aa: CASSAGPLNTEAFF
CDR3nt: TGCGCCAGCAGCGCGGGCCCTCTGAACACTGAAGCTTTCTTT

v_gene: TRBV6-6
abundance: .
d_gene: .
j_gene: TRBJ1-1
CDR3aa: CASSYMTGGSAEAFF
CDR3nt: TGTGCCAGCAGTTACATGACCGGGGGGTCGGCCGAAGCTTTCTTT

v_gene: TRBV5-1
abundance: .
d_gene: .
j_gene: TRBJ2-7
CDR3aa: CASSSTPSKSSYEQYF
CDR3nt: TGCGCCAGCAGCTCCACCCCTAGCAAAAGTTCCTACGAGCAGTACTTC

v_gene: TRBV30
abundance: once
d_gene: .
j_gene: TRBJ1-6
CDR3aa: CAWSRQGYNSPLHF
CDR3nt: TGTGCCTGGAGTCGGCAGGGGTATAATTCACCCCTCCACTTT

v_gene: TRBV20-1
abundance: .
d_gene: TRBD2
j_gene: TRBJ2-3
CDR3aa: CSAGTSSSQYF
CDR3nt: TGCAGTGCTGGGACTAGTTCCTCGCAGTATTTT

v_gene: TRBV9
abundance: .
d_gene: .
j_gene: TRBJ1-2
CDR3aa: CASSQLYGYTF
CDR3nt: TGTGCCAGCAGCCAACTCTATGGCTACACCTTC

v_gene: TRBV4-1
abundance: once
d_gene: TRBD2
j_gene: TRBJ2-2
CDR3aa: CASTRGLAGVTGELFF
CDR3nt: TGCGCCAGCACACGGGGACTAGCGGGAGTCACCGGGGAGCTGTTTTTT

v_gene: TRBV12-5
abundance: .
d_gene: TRBD2
j_gene: TRBJ2-1
CDR3aa: CASGLVKGTSGSIYNEQFF
CDR3nt: TGTGCTAGTGGTTTGGTAAAAGGGACTAGCGGGAGTATCTACAATGAGCAGTTCTTC

v_gene: TRBV5-8
abundance: .
d_gene: TRBD2
j_gene: TRBJ2-1
CDR3aa: CASSLVPRLAGTPGEQFF
CDR3nt: TGTGCCAGCAGCTTGGTACCTCGACTAGCGGGAACCCCGGGTGAGCAGTTCTTC

v_gene: TRBV27
abundance: .
d_gene: TRBD1
j_gene: TRBJ2-2
CDR3aa: CASSPRGQGKVSGELFF
CDR3nt: TGTGCCAGCAGTCCCCGGGGACAGGGGAAAGTAAGCGGGGAGCTGTTTTTT

v_gene: TRBV7-6
abundance: .
d_gene: TRBD2
j_gene: TRBJ2-3
CDR3aa: CASSFRLAEDTQYF
CDR3nt: TGTGCCAGCAGCTTTAGACTAGCGGAAGATACGCAGTATTTT

v_gene: TRBV5-1
abundance: .
d_gene: .
j_gene: TRBJ2-4
CDR3aa: CASSLANIQYF
CDR3nt: TGCGCCAGCAGCTTAGCAAACATTCAGTACTTC

v_gene: TRBV27
abundance: .
d_gene: .
j_gene: TRBJ2-2
CDR3aa: CASSLYSQARELFF
CDR3nt: TGTGCCAGCAGTTTATACTCTCAGGCCCGGGAGCTGTTTTTT

v_gene: TRBV7-9
abundance: .
d_gene: .
j_gene: TRBJ2-1
CDR3aa: CASSDGRTSLNEQFF
CDR3nt: TGTGCCAGCAGCGATGGGCGGACATCCCTGAATGAGCAGTTCTTC

v_gene: TRBV9
abundance: .
d_gene: .
j_gene: TRBJ2-7
CDR3aa: CASSVESHRETYEQYF
CDR3nt: TGTGCCAGCAGCGTAGAAAGCCACAGGGAGACCTACGAGCAGTACTTC

v_gene: TRBV9
abundance: once
d_gene: .
j_gene: TRBJ2-2
CDR3aa: CASSVAPGLARTGELFF
CDR3nt: TGTGCCAGCAGCGTAGCTCCCGGTCTAGCGAGGACCGGGGAGCTGTTTTTT

v_gene: TRBV6-1
abundance: .
d_gene: TRBD2
j_gene: TRBJ2-1
CDR3aa: CASSPGLAGVSGQFF
CDR3nt: TGTGCCAGCAGTCCGGGACTAGCGGGAGTGTCTGGACAGTTCTTC

v_gene: TRBV6-1
abundance: .
d_gene: .
j_gene: TRBJ1-5
CDR3aa: CASSEGPQPQHF
CDR3nt: TGTGCCAGCAGTGAAGGGCCTCAGCCCCAGCATTTT

v_gene: TRBV5-1
abundance: .
d_gene: .
j_gene: TRBJ1-2
CDR3aa: CASSLGEGFNYGYTF
CDR3nt: TGCGCCAGCAGCTTGGGGGAGGGATTCAACTATGGCTACACCTTC

v_gene: TRBV11-2
abundance: .
d_gene: TRBD2
j_gene: TRBJ2-7
CDR3aa: CASSFGLAGGPILF
CDR3nt: TGTGCCAGCAGCTTCGGACTAGCGGGAGGGCCCATCCTCTTC

v_gene: TRBV4-2
abundance: .
d_gene: TRBD2
j_gene: TRBJ2-5
CDR3aa: CASSLSGLTQETQYF
CDR3nt: TGTGCCAGCAGTCTCTCGGGACTAACACAAGAGACCCAGTACTTC

v_gene: TRBV15
abundance: .
d_gene: TRBD1
j_gene: TRBJ2-2
CDR3aa: CATKGGEITGELFF
CDR3nt: TGTGCCACCAAAGGGGGCGAAATCACCGGGGAGCTGTTTTTT

v_gene: TRBV29-1
abundance: once
d_gene: TRBD2
j_gene: TRBJ2-5
CDR3aa: CSVGGGIAAETQYF
CDR3nt: TGCAGCGTTGGGGGGGGAATTGCGGCGGAGACCCAGTACTTC

v_gene: TRBV7-7
abundance: few
d_gene: TRBD1
j_gene: TRBJ2-7
CDR3aa: CASSPGTGSYEQYF
CDR3nt: TGTGCTAGCAGCCCCGGGACAGGGAGCTACGAGCAGTACTTC

v_gene: TRBV6-5
abundance: .
d_gene: .
j_gene: TRBJ2-2
CDR3aa: CASTGNPGELFF
CDR3nt: TGTGCCAGCACAGGGAATCCCGGGGAGCTGTTTTTT

v_gene: TRBV2
abundance: .
d_gene: .
j_gene: TRBJ1-5
CDR3aa: CASKRGSNQPQHF
CDR3nt: TGTGCCAGCAAGCGGGGATCGAATCAGCCCCAGCATTTT

v_gene: TRBV5-1
abundance: .
d_gene: .
j_gene: TRBJ2-2
CDR3aa: CASSQIYTYTGELFF
CDR3nt: TGCGCCAGCAGCCAAATATACACCTACACCGGGGAGCTGTTTTTT

v_gene: TRBV2
abundance: .
d_gene: .
j_gene: TRBJ2-2
CDR3aa: CASDLGSGSTGELFF
CDR3nt: TGTGCCAGCGATTTAGGGAGTGGTAGCACCGGGGAGCTGTTTTTT

v_gene: TRBV2
abundance: .
d_gene: .
j_gene: TRBJ1-2
CDR3aa: CASRSDTDGYGYTF
CDR3nt: TGTGCCAGCAGGTCTGACACCGACGGCTATGGCTACACCTTC